This T cell receptor (beta chain) derives from a study of shared clonotypes between healthy human individuals. The data were produced by immunoSEQ multiplex PCR, yet TCRdb's version contains in-frame clones alone and is incomplete. The sample includes more than 2 million clones, roughly 95% of them seen just once. Germline assignment: CDR1 SNHLY and CDR2 FYNNEI. The CDR3 has 14 amino acids. The V and J ends lost 3 bases and 0 bases respectively, with 7 bases between them. The chain uses TRBV2 and TRBJ2-3, with D hard to call. Input material: naive CD4+ T cells sorted from blood. As for subset: CD45RA+ positively selected. The receptor was derived from a man in his late teens or twenties in good health. The CDR3 nucleotides read TGTGCCAGCAGTGATGGGATTAGCACAGATACGCAGTATTTT. Translation: CASSDGISTDTQYF.